The present T cell receptor (beta chain) was sequenced within a study of technical replicates of blood from a few donors. Measured with immunoSEQ multiplex PCR; TCRdb has only the in-frame clones, and not every one. The data contain about 93,000 clones, 95% of them singletons. The CDR3 consists of 14 residues. Deletions cut 3 bases from V and 7 bases from J, with 15 bases between. CDR1 and CDR2 from the germline V gene are MNHEY and SMNVEV (reference sequence). Material for sequencing was T cells isolated from PBMCs. The chain couples TRBV27 to TRBJ1-1, with unresolved D. This TCR derives from a human donor in good health. The CDR3 bases are TGTGCCAGCAGTTTCCTATCGGGGAGCGGTGAAGCTTTCTTT. Protein: CASSFLSGSGEAFF.